This entry lists 19 T cell receptor beta chains sequenced from one sample in a study of STAT5B mutations in CD4+ large granular lymphocyte leukemia. Repertoires were generated with immunoSEQ multiplex PCR, while TCRdb's copy carries only in-frame clones and drops some. The sample carries fewer than 35,000 clones, roughly 65% recorded once. Material for sequencing was CD4+ T cells from blood buffy coats. The receptors were gathered from a human donor in good health.

The chain recombines TRBV5-4 with TRBJ1-3; no firm D call. The V and J ends lost 1 base and 2 bases respectively, with 7 bases between them. The CDR3 totals 14 residues. The germline V gene encodes CDR1 SGHNT and CDR2 YYREEE (reference sequence). The CDR3 coding sequence is TGTGCCAGCAGCTTGAAGGGAACTGGAAACACCATATATTTT. Amino acid sequence: CASSLKGTGNTIYF.

With regard to this clone: This sample includes further DNA sequences coding for the same CDR3. The chain uses TRBV20-1 and TRBJ1-1, with D unclear. The germline V gene has CDR1 DFQATT and CDR2 SNEGSKA (reference sequence). V lost 3 bases, J lost 8 bases, and 10 bases lay in between. The CDR3 extends over 11 amino acids. CDR3 amino acids: CSASGQREAFF. The CDR3, as DNA: TGCAGTGCTAGTGGGCAGCGAGAAGCTTTCTTT.

Here the CDR3 DNA reads TGTGCCAGCAGTTTAGCAGGGGTAACATCTGGGGCCAACGTCCTGACTTTC. This encodes CASSLAGVTSGANVLTF. V and J are TRBV27 and TRBJ2-6, with D maybe TRBD1 (6 bases). CDR3 length: 17 residues. V dropped 2 bases and J dropped 1 base, with 12 bases sitting between them. CDR1 and CDR2 (germline): MNHEY, SMNVEV (reference sequence).

V and J are TRBV5-1 and TRBJ1-1, with D hard to call. The CDR3 runs to 13 residues. The germline V gene has CDR1 SGHRS and CDR2 YFSETQ. With 7 bases removed from V and 2 bases from J, the gap between germline ends came to 12 bases. The CDR3 bases are TGCGCCAGCTCTCGTTTGAGTAACACTGAAGCTTTCTTT. It is translated as CASSRLSNTEAFF.

Written as DNA, the CDR3 is TGCGCCAGCAGCTTTAAGGGACAGGGGCTCAATGAGCAGTACTTC. Its translation is CASSFKGQGLNEQYF. V is TRBV5-1 and J is TRBJ2-7; the match to TRBD1 covers 10 bases. Germline CDR1 reads SGHRS; CDR2 reads YFSETQ. The CDR3 sequence is 15 residues long. V shed 2 bases and J 7 bases; nucleotides not matched to a gene: 9.

The chain employs TRBV7-2 and TRBJ2-5; D perhaps matches TRBD1 (6 bases). With 5 bases removed from V and 7 bases from J, the gap between germline ends came to 14 bases. Germline CDR1 and CDR2: SGHTA and FQGNSA. This CDR3 spans 13 amino acids. The CDR3 DNA is TGTGCCAGCAGCCCCCCCAGGGGCTTGACCCAGTACTTC. Encoded protein: CASSPPRGLTQYF.

The J gene is TRBJ1-1, the V gene TRBV28; D is undetermined. CDR1 is MDHEN and CDR2 is SYDVKM in the germline V gene. V gave up 4 bases and J gave up 1 base, with 10 bases separating them. The CDR3 sequence is 14 residues long. CDR3 amino acids: CASSSQPWNTEAFF. The CDR3 DNA sequence: TGTGCCAGCAGTTCACAGCCATGGAACACTGAAGCTTTCTTT.

The chain uses TRBV5-1 and TRBJ2-4; a weak D match, TRBD2 (5 bases). Germline values: CDR1 SGHRS, CDR2 YFSETQ. The CDR3 is made up of 14 amino acids. The ends were cut back, 2 bases at V and 7 bases at J, with 13 bases in the middle. The CDR3 loop reads CASSLSGEWNIQYF. The CDR3, as DNA: TGCGCCAGCAGCTTATCCGGGGAATGGAACATTCAGTACTTC.

This sequence joins TRBV5-1 and TRBJ2-5; 9 nucleotides match TRBD1. CDR3 length equals 17 residues. The V and J ends lost 1 base and 5 bases, in that order; junction bases with no gene match: 12. Germline V gives CDR1 SGHRS, CDR2 YFSETQ. DNA for the CDR3: TGCGCCAGCAGCTTGACCGCCCTGACAGGGGGAGTTGAGACCCAGTACTTC. It yields the protein CASSLTALTGGVETQYF.

V gene TRBV5-1 combines with J gene TRBJ2-5, with TRBD1 identical over 11 bases. CDR3 size: 16 residues. The germline V gene encodes CDR1 SGHRS and CDR2 YFSETQ. Trimming at V came to 0 bases and at J to 7 bases, leaving 8 bases not matched to a gene. This CDR3 is CASSLAGTGGSGTQYF. DNA for the CDR3: TGCGCCAGCAGCTTGGCTGGGACAGGGGGGTCGGGGACCCAGTACTTC.

The chain uses TRBV25-1 and TRBJ2-1; TRBD2 might be the D (5 bases). The CDR3 contains 15 residues. Deletions cut 1 base from V and 0 bases from J, with 7 bases between. Germline CDR1 is MGHDK and CDR2 is SYGVNS. Here the CDR3 reads CASSESGVSYNEQFF. CDR3 sequence (DNA): TGTGCCAGCAGTGAATCCGGGGTCTCCTACAATGAGCAGTTCTTC. The full variable domain, rest sourced from reference TRBV25-1 and TRBJ2-1, is EADIYQTPRYLVIGTGKKITLECSQTMGHDKMYWYQQDPGMELHLIHYSYGVNSTEKGDLSSESTVSRIRTEHFPLTLESARPSHTSQYLCASSESGVSYNEQFFGPGTRLTVL.

J is TRBJ1-6 and V is TRBV5-6; D not certain. The V gene's germline CDR1 is SGHDT and CDR2 YYEEEE. The CDR3 extends over 17 amino acids. The V and J ends lost 4 bases and 0 bases respectively, with 14 bases between them. The CDR3 DNA sequence: TGTGCCAGCAGCAATCGGGTTCGAGACTCCTATAATTCACCCCTCCACTTT. Amino acids: CASSNRVRDSYNSPLHF.

The CDR3: CASSIGGAGGANVLTF. The CDR3, as DNA: TGTGCCAGTAGTATAGGCGGGGCTGGAGGGGCCAACGTCCTGACTTTC. The chain links TRBV19 to TRBJ2-6; tentative D call: TRBD2 (6 bases). This CDR3 has 16 residues. The V gene's germline CDR1 is LNHDA and CDR2 SQIVND (reference sequence). V lost 1 base and J 4 bases, leaving 11 bases between the germline ends. Supplemented by reference TRBV19 and TRBJ2-6, the full variable domain reads DGGITQSPKYLFRKEGQNVTLSCEQNLNHDAMYWYRQDPGQGLRLIYYSQIVNDFQKGDIAEGYSVSREKKESFPLTVTSAQKNPTAFYLCASSIGGAGGANVLTFGAGSRLTVL.

The V call is TRBV7-9, the J call TRBJ2-1, with no clear D. Trimming shortened V by 5 bases and J by 8 bases, and 13 bases separated the two germline ends. The germline gives CDR1 SEHNR, CDR2 FQNEAQ (reference sequence). The CDR3 contains 13 residues. The CDR3 is CASSESYWDEQFF. The CDR3, as DNA: TGTGCCAGCAGCGAAAGTTACTGGGATGAGCAGTTCTTC. Variable domain in full (rest from reference TRBV7-9 and TRBJ2-1): DTGVSQNPRHKITKRGQNVTFRCDPISEHNRLYWYRQTLGQGPEFLTYFQNEAQLEKSRLLSDRFSAERPKGSFSTLEIQRTEQGDSAMYLCASSESYWDEQFFGPGTRLTVL.

The chain has TRBV7-8 and TRBJ1-2; 10 bases fit TRBD1. The CDR3 sequence is 13 residues long. The trim removed 6 bases at V and 5 bases at J, leaving 3 bases unmatched. CDR1 SGHVS and CDR2 FQNEAQ come from the germline V gene. The CDR3 sequence is CASSRDRGYGYTF. The CDR3 bases are TGTGCCAGCAGTCGGGACAGGGGATATGGCTACACCTTC.

The chain links TRBV5-1 to TRBJ2-7; 8 bases align to TRBD2. Germline-derived CDR1 and CDR2 are SGHRS and YFSETQ. This CDR3 is 14 amino acids long. V lost 4 bases, J lost 4 bases, and 7 bases stayed unmatched. CDR3 sequence (DNA): TGCGCCAGCAGCCAGAGCGGGGGAGCGTACGAGCAGTACTTC. This codes for CASSQSGGAYEQYF.

The genes are TRBV30 and TRBJ1-1; 9 bases fit TRBD1. The trim removed 3 bases at V and 6 bases at J, leaving 14 bases unmatched. CDR1 and CDR2 (germline): GTSNPN, SVGIG (reference sequence). CDR3 length: 16 amino acids. The CDR3 is CAWRDRRTGGLSEAFF. CDR3 DNA sequence: TGTGCCTGGAGAGACCGAAGAACAGGGGGCTTGTCTGAAGCTTTCTTT.

This clone was seen only a few times. The chain carries TRBV30 and TRBJ1-1, with D perhaps TRBD1 (6 bases). This CDR3 comprises 14 residues. Germline CDR1 GTSNPN, CDR2 SVGIG (reference sequence). Trimming removed 5 bases at V and 10 bases at J, with 23 bases between. This CDR3 reads CAWDLTGLINGAFF. The CDR3 DNA sequence: TGTGCCTGGGACCTCACAGGGCTTATTAATGGAGCTTTCTTT.

The chain is built from TRBV30 and TRBJ1-6, with D unclear. Trimming removed 7 bases at V and 7 bases at J, with 14 bases between. The CDR3 consists of 13 residues. Looked up from germline, CDR1 is GTSNPN and CDR2 is SVGIG (reference sequence). The CDR3 DNA is TGTGCCTTTGCTGGGGTTCACAATTCACCCCTCCACTTT. Translation: CAFAGVHNSPLHF.